The TCR beta chain under discussion was sequenced for a study of T cells after posttransplantation cyclophosphamide. Overall study results and limits: Donor CD8+ memory clones often dominated recipient blood repertoires at later times. After PTCy, TRB diversity resembled that of CNI/methotrexate controls. TRB overlap between skin or GI tissue T cells and blood was limited.

About this clone itself: Its matching antigen is unknown.

The assay was immunoSEQ multiplex PCR, and TCRdb's table has in-frame clones only and misses some. The table shows 25,000 to 35,000 clones, with 70% to 90% occurring only once. Trimming stripped 11 bases from V and 7 bases from J, with 20 bases between. The germline V gene encodes CDR1 MGHDK and CDR2 SYGVNS. This CDR3 region has 14 residues. The sequence was obtained from a middle-aged woman with a blood cancer, CMV-positive, and with a related stem cell donor. This rearrangement joins TRBV25-1 to TRBJ2-2, with D possibly TRBD1 on 6 matching bases. Material for sequencing was PBMCs. The CDR3 loop is CASRDEGVGGELFF. The CDR3 DNA sequence: TGTGCCTCCCGGGATGAGGGGGTCGGCGGGGAGCTGTTTTTT. Full variable domain (outside the CDR3, taken from reference TRBV25-1 and TRBJ2-2): EADIYQTPRYLVIGTGKKITLECSQTMGHDKMYWYQQDPGMELHLIHYSYGVNSTEKGDLSSESTVSRIRTEHFPLTLESARPSHTSQYLCASRDEGVGGELFFGEGSRLTVL.